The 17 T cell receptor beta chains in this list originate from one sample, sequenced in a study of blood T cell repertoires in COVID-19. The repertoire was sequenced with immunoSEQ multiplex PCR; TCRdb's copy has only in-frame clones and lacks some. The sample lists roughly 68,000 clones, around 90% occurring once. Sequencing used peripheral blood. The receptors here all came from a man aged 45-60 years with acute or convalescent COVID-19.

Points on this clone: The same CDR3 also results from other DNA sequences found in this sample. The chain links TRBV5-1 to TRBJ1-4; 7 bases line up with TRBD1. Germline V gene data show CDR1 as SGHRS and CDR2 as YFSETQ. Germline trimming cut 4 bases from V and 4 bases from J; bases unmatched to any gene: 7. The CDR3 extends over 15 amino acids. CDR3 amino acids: CASSGGTANNEKLFF. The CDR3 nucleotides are TGCGCCAGCAGCGGCGGGACAGCGAATAATGAAAAACTGTTTTTT.

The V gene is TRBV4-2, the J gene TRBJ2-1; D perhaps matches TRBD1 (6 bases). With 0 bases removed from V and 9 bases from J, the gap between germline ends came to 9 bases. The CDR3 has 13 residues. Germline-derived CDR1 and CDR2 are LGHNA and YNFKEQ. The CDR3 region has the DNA TGTGCCAGCAGCCAAGATACAGGGACTGAGCAGTTCTTC. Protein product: CASSQDTGTEQFF.

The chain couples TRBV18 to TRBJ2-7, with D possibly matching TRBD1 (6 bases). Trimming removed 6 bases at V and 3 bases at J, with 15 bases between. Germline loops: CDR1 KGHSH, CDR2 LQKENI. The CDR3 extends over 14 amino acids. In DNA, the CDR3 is TGTGCCAGCTCCCCCCAGGACAGTAACTACGAGCAGTACTTC. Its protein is CASSPQDSNYEQYF.

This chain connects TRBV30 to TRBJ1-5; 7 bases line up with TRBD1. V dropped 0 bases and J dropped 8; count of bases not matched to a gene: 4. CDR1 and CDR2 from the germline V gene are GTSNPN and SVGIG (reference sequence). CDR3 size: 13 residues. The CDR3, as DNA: TGTGCCTGGAGTGTACAGGGGTCCGAGCCCCAGCATTTT. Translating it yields CAWSVQGSEPQHF. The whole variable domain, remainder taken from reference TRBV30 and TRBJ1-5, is SQTIHQWPATLVQPVGSPLSLECTVEGTSNPNLYWYRQAAGRGLQLLFYSVGIGQISSEVPQNLSASRPQDRQFILSSKKLLLSDSGFYLCAWSVQGSEPQHFGDGTRLSIL.

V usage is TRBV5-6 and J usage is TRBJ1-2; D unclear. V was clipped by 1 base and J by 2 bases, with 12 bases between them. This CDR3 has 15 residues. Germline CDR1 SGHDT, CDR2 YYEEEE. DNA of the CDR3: TGTGCCAGCAGCTTGTTGGCAGTAGCCAACTATGGCTACACCTTC. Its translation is CASSLLAVANYGYTF.

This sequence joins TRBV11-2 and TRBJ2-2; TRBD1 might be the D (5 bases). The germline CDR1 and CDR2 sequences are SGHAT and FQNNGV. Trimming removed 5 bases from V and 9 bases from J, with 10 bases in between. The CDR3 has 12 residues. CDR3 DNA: TGTGCCAGCAGCCTATTGGACAGGGAGCTGTTTTTT. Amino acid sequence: CASSLLDRELFF.

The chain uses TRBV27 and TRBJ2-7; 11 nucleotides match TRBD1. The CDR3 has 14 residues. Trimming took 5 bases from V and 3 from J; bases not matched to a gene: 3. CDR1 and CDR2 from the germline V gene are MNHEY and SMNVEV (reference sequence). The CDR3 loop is CASSPGTGGYEQYF. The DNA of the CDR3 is TGTGCCAGCAGTCCGGGGACAGGGGGCTACGAGCAGTACTTC.

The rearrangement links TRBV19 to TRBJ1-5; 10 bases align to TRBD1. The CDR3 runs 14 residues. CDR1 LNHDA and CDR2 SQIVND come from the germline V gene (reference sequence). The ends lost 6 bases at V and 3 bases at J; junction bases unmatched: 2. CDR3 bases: TGTGCCAGTAGAGGGACAGGGGACAATCAGCCCCAGCATTTT. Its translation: CASRGTGDNQPQHF. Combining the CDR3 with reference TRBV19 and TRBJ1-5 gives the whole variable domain DGGITQSPKYLFRKEGQNVTLSCEQNLNHDAMYWYRQDPGQGLRLIYYSQIVNDFQKGDIAEGYSVSREKKESFPLTVTSAQKNPTAFYLCASRGTGDNQPQHFGDGTRLSIL.

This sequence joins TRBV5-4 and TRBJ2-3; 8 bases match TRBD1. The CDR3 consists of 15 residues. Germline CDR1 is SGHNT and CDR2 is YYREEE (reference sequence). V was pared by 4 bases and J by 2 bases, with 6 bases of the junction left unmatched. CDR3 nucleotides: TGTGCCAGCAGCCTACGACAGGGGAACACAGATACGCAGTATTTT. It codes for CASSLRQGNTDTQYF. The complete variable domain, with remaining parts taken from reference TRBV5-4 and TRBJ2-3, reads ETGVTQSPTHLIKTRGQQVTLRCSSQSGHNTVSWYQQALGQGPQFIFQYYREEENGRGNFPPRFSGLQFPNYSSELNVNALELDDSALYLCASSLRQGNTDTQYFGPGTRLTVL.

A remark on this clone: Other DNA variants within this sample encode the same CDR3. The CDR3 spells CASRRDRQETQYF. The CDR3 DNA sequence: TGTGCCAGCAGACGGGACAGGCAAGAGACCCAGTACTTC. The gene calls are TRBV6-5 and TRBJ2-5; 8 bases agree with TRBD1. This CDR3 is 13 amino acids long. The V and J ends lost 6 bases and 2 bases, in that order; junction bases with no gene match: 2. Germline assignment: CDR1 MNHEY and CDR2 SVGAGI.

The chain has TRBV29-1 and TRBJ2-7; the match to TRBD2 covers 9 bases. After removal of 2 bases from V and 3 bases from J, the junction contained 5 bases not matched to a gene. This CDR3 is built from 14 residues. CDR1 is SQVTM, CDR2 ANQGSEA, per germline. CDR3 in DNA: TGCAGCGTTGAACTAGCGGGGTCTAGCTACGAGCAGTACTTC. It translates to CSVELAGSSYEQYF.

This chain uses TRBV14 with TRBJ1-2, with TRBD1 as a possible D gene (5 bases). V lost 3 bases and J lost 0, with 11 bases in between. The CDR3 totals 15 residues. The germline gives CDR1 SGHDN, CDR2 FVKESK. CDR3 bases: TGTGCCAGCAGCCATTCGACAGTAGCTAACTATGGCTACACCTTC. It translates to CASSHSTVANYGYTF. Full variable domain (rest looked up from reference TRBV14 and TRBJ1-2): EAGVTQFPSHSVIEKGQTVTLRCDPISGHDNLYWYRRVMGKEIKFLLHFVKESKQDESGMPNNRFLAERTGGTYSTLKVQPAELEDSGVYFCASSHSTVANYGYTFGSGTRLTVV.

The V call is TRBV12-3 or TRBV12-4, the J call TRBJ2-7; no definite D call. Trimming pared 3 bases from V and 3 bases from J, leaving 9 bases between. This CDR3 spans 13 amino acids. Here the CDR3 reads CASSFTAGYEQYF. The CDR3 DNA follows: TGTGCCAGCAGTTTCACAGCCGGCTACGAGCAGTACTTC.

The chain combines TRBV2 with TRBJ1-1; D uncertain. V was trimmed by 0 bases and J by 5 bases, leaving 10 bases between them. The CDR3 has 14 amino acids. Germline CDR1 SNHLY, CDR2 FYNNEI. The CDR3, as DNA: TGTGCCAGCAGTGAAGCACCGGGGAGAACTGAAGCTTTCTTT. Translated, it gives CASSEAPGRTEAFF.

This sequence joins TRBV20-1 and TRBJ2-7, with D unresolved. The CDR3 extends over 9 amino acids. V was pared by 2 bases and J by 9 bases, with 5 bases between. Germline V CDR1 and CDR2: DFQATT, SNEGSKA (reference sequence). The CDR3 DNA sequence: TGCAGTGCTAGATTAGTGCAGTACTTC. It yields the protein CSARLVQYF.

The chain's CDR3 is CASSLGRAWGSYEQYF. The CDR3 coding sequence is TGTGCCAGCAGTTTGGGGAGGGCTTGGGGCTCCTACGAGCAGTACTTC. The chain combines TRBV28 with TRBJ2-7; 7 bases map to TRBD2. This CDR3 is 16 amino acids long. The V gene's germline CDR1 is MDHEN and CDR2 SYDVKM. Losses at the gene ends were 3 bases for V and 0 bases for J; bases not matched to a gene: 8. The whole variable domain, filled in from reference TRBV28 and TRBJ2-7, reads DVKVTQSSRYLVKRTGEKVFLECVQDMDHENMFWYRQDPGLGLRLIYFSYDVKMKEKGDIPEGYSVSREKKERFSLILESASTNQTSMYLCASSLGRAWGSYEQYFGPGTRLTVT.

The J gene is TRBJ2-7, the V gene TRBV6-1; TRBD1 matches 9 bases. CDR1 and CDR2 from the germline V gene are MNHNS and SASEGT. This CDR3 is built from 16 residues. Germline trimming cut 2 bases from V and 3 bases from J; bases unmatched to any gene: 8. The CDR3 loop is CASSETLTGGYYEQYF. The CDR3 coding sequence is TGTGCCAGCAGTGAAACTTTGACAGGGGGTTACTACGAGCAGTACTTC.